The 20 T cell receptor beta chains below all came from one sample that was sequenced in a study of blood T cells in healthy people across ages. Together with a sample-barcoded 5' primer, a J-beta primer mix was included in a second PCR lasting about 7 to 12 cycles. TCRdb recomputed calls from the 5' RACE reads with MiXCR, one row per CDR3 protein. The sample yields about 2 million distinct CDR3 sequences, approximately 50% seen once. The source material was blood. The receptors were gathered from a woman aged 40 to 50 in good health.

In this sample, this clonotype turned up a few times. A junction end diverges from the germline sequence, so it may reflect a read error. CDR3 in amino acids: CASSRQDSFYDQYF. Here the CDR3 DNA reads TGTGCCAGTAGTCGACAGGACTCCTTTTACGACCAGTACTTC. The chain uses TRBV3-1 and TRBJ2-7, with D perhaps matching TRBD1 (6 bases). The CDR3 spans 14 residues. Germline CDR1 and CDR2: LGHDT and YNNKEL (reference sequence).

This chain joins TRBV4-3 and TRBJ2-5; D ambiguous. V lost 0 bases to trimming and J lost 5 bases, with 10 bases between them. Germline V gene data show CDR1 as LGHNA and CDR2 as YSLEER. The CDR3 is 14 amino acids. This CDR3 reads CASSQEWTRETQYF. DNA of the CDR3: TGCGCCAGCAGCCAAGAATGGACGCGGGAGACCCAGTACTTC.

This chain joins TRBV7-6 and TRBJ1-5; no firm D call. This CDR3 contains 15 residues. The germline V gene has CDR1 SGHVS and CDR2 FNYEAQ. Trimming took 4 bases from V and 3 from J, leaving 13 bases between them. Here the CDR3 reads CASSCVEGFNQPQHF. The CDR3 DNA is TGTGCCAGCAGCTGCGTCGAGGGCTTCAATCAGCCCCAGCATTTT.

The V call is TRBV20-1, the J call TRBJ2-7; no definite D call. Trimming took 0 bases from V and 3 from J, leaving 15 bases between them. The CDR3 spans 15 residues. Germline CDR1 reads DFQATT; CDR2 reads SNEGSKA (reference sequence). CDR3 DNA sequence: TGCAGTGCTAGAGATCTCGCGACGGCGCACTACGAGCAGTACTTC. Protein product: CSARDLATAHYEQYF.

The V call is TRBV29-1, the J call TRBJ1-1; D might be TRBD1 (6 bases). The germline gives CDR1 SQVTM, CDR2 ANQGSEA. Trimming removed 5 bases from V and 1 base from J, with 14 bases in between. The CDR3 runs to 14 residues. DNA for the CDR3: TGCAGCGTTACGACAGGTCTTGCGAACACTGAAGCTTTCTTT. Its protein is CSVTTGLANTEAFF.

The chain employs TRBV11-2 and TRBJ2-2; D possibly corresponds to TRBD1 (6 bases). The CDR3 has 15 residues. CDR1 and CDR2 (germline): SGHAT, FQNNGV. Deletions cut 1 base from V and 6 bases from J, with 12 bases between. CDR3: CASSLGAGVPGELFF. CDR3 sequence (DNA): TGTGCCAGCAGCTTAGGCGCAGGGGTTCCCGGGGAGCTGTTTTTT. Together with reference TRBV11-2 and TRBJ2-2, the CDR3 gives the full variable domain: EAGVAQSPRYKIIEKRQSVAFWCNPISGHATLYWYQQILGQGPKLLIQFQNNGVVDDSQLPKDRFSAERLKGVDSTLKIQPAKLEDSAVYLCASSLGAGVPGELFFGEGSRLTVL.

This clonotype was observed a single time. The rearrangement joins TRBV4-2 to TRBJ2-2; 7 nucleotides align to TRBD1. CDR1 is LGHNA and CDR2 is YNFKEQ in the germline V gene. Unmatched junction bases numbered 7, after V lost 3 bases and J lost 3 bases. This CDR3 spans 16 amino acids. The CDR3 nucleotides are TGTGCCAGCAGCCAGGGCCGGGACAGATACACCGGGGAGCTGTTTTTT. It encodes CASSQGRDRYTGELFF.

As to this clonotype: A read error may account for a junction end that differs from germline. The chain is built from TRBV7-8 and TRBJ2-1; D might be TRBD1 (7 bases). The CDR3 sequence is 16 residues long. The V gene's germline CDR1 is SGHVS and CDR2 FQNEAQ. The CDR3 sequence: CASSRGAGTVYNERFF. The CDR3 DNA reads as TGTGCCAGCAGTCGCGGGGCCGGGACAGTATACAATGAGCGGTTCTTC.

This clonotype was seen more than once but under ten times. The J gene is TRBJ2-1, the V gene TRBV20-1; perhaps TRBD1 as D (6 bases). Per germline, CDR1 DFQATT and CDR2 SNEGSKA (reference sequence). The CDR3 extends over 12 amino acids. V gave up 6 bases and J gave up 14 bases, with 20 bases separating them. DNA of the CDR3: TGCAGTGCAACCAAACCAGGGGAAAAGGAGTTCTTC. It is translated as CSATKPGEKEFF.

A few counts support this clonotype. V is TRBV11-2 and J is TRBJ2-4, with D unclear. V was shortened by 2 bases and J by 13 bases, with 9 bases between the two germline ends. This CDR3 spans 11 amino acids. Germline CDR1 reads SGHAT; CDR2 reads FQNNGV. The CDR3 spells CASSLLLVQYF. The DNA of the CDR3 is TGTGCCAGCAGCTTACTGCTGGTGCAGTACTTC.

This clonotype was observed a handful of times. This rearrangement joins TRBV20-1 to TRBJ2-5; no clear D. TRBJ2-7 matches the DNA end more closely, so the J call is doubtful. The CDR3 is 15 residues long. Per the germline V gene, CDR1 is DFQATT and CDR2 is SNEGSKA (reference sequence). CDR3: CSAPPSGRIGYEQYF. The DNA for the CDR3 is TGCAGTGCCCCACCCTCTGGGCGAATAGGCTACGAGCAGTACTTC.

This chain joins TRBV27 and TRBJ2-3, with 8 bases lining up with TRBD1. Germline V gives CDR1 MNHEY, CDR2 SMNVEV (reference sequence). The CDR3 has 16 residues. V was clipped by 5 bases and J by 5 bases; unmatched bases: 12. CDR3 protein: CASSITHRDRRDTQYF. The CDR3 DNA follows: TGTGCCAGCAGTATAACACACCGGGACAGGAGAGATACGCAGTATTTT.

This clonotype was seen just once. The V and J genes are TRBV10-3 and TRBJ2-7; tentative D call: TRBD2 (6 bases). Per the germline V gene, CDR1 is ENHRY and CDR2 is SYGVKD. This CDR3 is 12 amino acids long. V dropped 9 bases and J dropped 1 base, with 10 bases sitting between them. CDR3 in DNA: TGTGCCATGGGACGGGAGTCCTACGAGCAGTACTTC. Protein product: CAMGRESYEQYF.

The CDR3 DNA sequence: TGCAGTGCTAGAGACCTGGGACTTGCTCGGGATACGCAGTATTTT. Its protein is CSARDLGLARDTQYF. This chain joins TRBV20-1 and TRBJ2-3; D is possibly TRBD2 (6 bases). This CDR3 region has 15 residues. V lost 0 bases and J 6 bases, leaving 16 bases between the germline ends. The germline gives CDR1 DFQATT, CDR2 SNEGSKA (reference sequence).

The chain couples TRBV7-2 to TRBJ2-7, with 9 bases that match TRBD2. The J call may not be correct, given that the DNA end is closer to TRBJ2-5. Per germline, CDR1 SGHTA and CDR2 FQGNSA. This CDR3 is built from 16 residues. Here the CDR3 DNA reads TGTGCCAGCAACTTCTCGACTAGCGGTAGGGGCGAGACCCAGTACTTC. Its protein is CASNFSTSGRGETQYF.

This chain links TRBV4-2 with TRBJ2-3; 9 bases agree with TRBD2. CDR1 is LGHNA, CDR2 YNFKEQ, per germline. V shed 0 bases, J shed 7 bases, and the junction held 8 bases outside the gene matches. This CDR3 contains 16 residues. The CDR3 bases are TGTGCCAGCAGCCAAGACGGGGCTAGCGGGACTAATACGCAGTATTTT. Translation: CASSQDGASGTNTQYF.

J is TRBJ2-7 and V is TRBV6-5; 7 positions agree with TRBD2. The CDR3 length is 13 residues. Germline V gene data show CDR1 as MNHEY and CDR2 as SVGAGI. Trimming took 2 bases from V and 7 from J; bases not matched to a gene: 5. Here the CDR3 reads CASSYRLSGEQYF. The CDR3 nucleotides read TGTGCCAGCAGTTACAGGCTTAGCGGGGAGCAGTACTTC.

This clonotype was observed a few times. The V gene is TRBV9, the J gene TRBJ2-3; the D is unclear. The V end lost 4 bases, the J end lost 2 bases, and 11 bases lay between the germline ends. CDR3 length: 14 amino acids. Germline V gene lookup returns CDR1 SGDLS and CDR2 YYNGEE. The CDR3 DNA follows: TGTGCCAGCAGCATCCGACTCGCCACAGATACGCAGTATTTT. Amino acid sequence: CASSIRLATDTQYF.

About this clonotype itself: A clone one base away is much larger, so this may be a read error. V gene TRBV9 combines with J gene TRBJ2-4; D is possibly TRBD1 or TRBD2 (7 bases each). CDR3 length: 14 residues. Germline assignment: CDR1 SGDLS and CDR2 YYNGEE. CDR3 protein: CAGSGTVDLPPQYF. The CDR3 DNA reads as TGTGCCGGCAGCGGGACAGTAGATCTTCCACCTCAGTACTTC.

The chain links TRBV10-3 to TRBJ1-5, with unresolved D. Between the trimmed V and J ends, which lost 1 base and 4 bases, there was a span of 2 bases. CDR3 length: 12 residues. The V gene's germline CDR1 is ENHRY and CDR2 SYGVKD. DNA for the CDR3: TGTGCCATCAGTGAGTTGAATCAGCCCCAGCATTTT. The encoded protein is CAISELNQPQHF.